This T cell receptor (beta chain) was documented in a study of blood T cells in healthy people across ages. Findings and limits, study-wide: Without sorted subsets, naive and antigen-experienced compartments could not be conclusively compared. A greater number of naive CD4+ cells and higher diversity distinguished long-lived donors from aged donors.

Turning to this clonotype: As yet, its antigen is unknown. At one of its ends the junction is not consistent with the germline gene, which may arise from a read error.

The CDR3 consists of 13 residues. Germline CDR1 and CDR2: DFQATT and SNEGSKA (reference sequence). PCR was performed a second time for roughly 7 to 11 cycles using a sample-barcoded 5' primer and a J-beta primer mix. One entry per CDR3 protein results from TCRdb running MiXCR on the 5' RACE reads. The sample lists some 1,000,000 distinct CDR3 sequences, approximately 25% occurring once. The data were also submitted as part of a second study, on T cells of mothers and their children. That paper adds: Mothers gave over 8.5 million TCR beta CDR3 reads each, and children several million each.

The sequence was collected from a girl aged 2 to 9 in good health. The sample was blood. This sequence joins TRBV20-1 and TRBJ1-1; TRBD1 matches 11 bases. CDR3 DNA: TGCAGTGCTAGAGACAGGGGGGACAGGGGGTTGTCGTTT. This sequence encodes CSARDRGDRGLSF.